This T cell receptor beta chain originates from a study of blood T cell repertoires in COVID-19. Germline V gives CDR1 ENHRY, CDR2 SYGVKD. J gave up 2 bases and V 6 bases, and 10 bases lay outside the gene matches. This CDR3 region has 15 residues. Here immunoSEQ multiplex PCR was the method, and the copy in TCRdb shows in-frame clones only, minus some. In the table there are a few hundred thousand clones, roughly 89% of which are singletons. The TCR was taken from a man aged 60 to 75 who had recovered from COVID-19. V usage is TRBV10-3 and J usage is TRBJ2-7; 7 bases align to TRBD1. Sequenced sample: peripheral blood. The CDR3, as DNA: TGTGCCATCAGGGAGACCGGGACAGAACCCTACGAGCAGTACTTC. Translated: CAIRETGTEPYEQYF.